The 25 T cell receptor beta chains below all came from one sample that was sequenced in a study of blood T cell repertoires in COVID-19. Using immunoSEQ multiplex PCR, the repertoire was profiled, and TCRdb retains in-frame clones only, with some absent. This repertoire shows roughly 240,000 clones, about 90% found once; its top ten account for about 0.95%. Source material: PBMCs or T cells enriched from blood (not recorded which). Every receptor here comes from a man over 45 who had been exposed to COVID-19.

V is TRBV2 and J is TRBJ1-1; 11 bases line up with TRBD1. CDR3 length equals 17 residues. Germline assignment: CDR1 SNHLY and CDR2 FYNNEI. Trimming cost V 5 bases and J 4 bases; bases outside gene matches: 12. CDR3 DNA sequence: TGTGCCAGCAGTCACGGGACAGGGGGTGGTGGGAGCACTGAAGCTTTCTTT. Translating it yields CASSHGTGGGGSTEAFF.

The CDR3 bases are TGTGCCACCAGTGATACCCAGGAGGGGAAGGGCGAGCAGTACTTC. Its translation: CATSDTQEGKGEQYF. The rearrangement uses TRBV24-1 and TRBJ2-7, with D tentatively TRBD2 (6 bases). Trimming took off 3 bases at V and 6 bases at J, with 17 bases between the two ends. CDR3 size: 15 residues. The germline V gene has CDR1 KGHDR and CDR2 SFDVKD.

The gene calls are TRBV18 and TRBJ1-1, with D possibly TRBD1 on 5 matching bases. This CDR3 is built from 14 residues. CDR1 and CDR2 (germline): KGHSH, LQKENI. Trimming shortened V by 3 bases and J by 1 base, and 9 bases separated the two germline ends. CDR3 sequence (DNA): TGTGCCAGCTCACCTGGGGCAGGGAACACTGAAGCTTTCTTT. It translates to CASSPGAGNTEAFF. Together with reference TRBV18 and TRBJ1-1, the CDR3 gives the full variable domain: NAGVMQNPRHLVRRRGQEARLRCSPMKGHSHVYWYRQLPEEGLKFMVYLQKENIIDESGMPKERFSAEFPKEGPSILRIQQVVRGDSAAYFCASSPGAGNTEAFFGQGTRLTVV.

The CDR3 region has the DNA TGTGCCAGCAGCCCCGACAGGGCTCCGCGGGAGACCCAGTACTTC. Translation: CASSPDRAPRETQYF. The gene calls are TRBV7-2 and TRBJ2-5, with 7 bases aligning to TRBD1. This CDR3 spans 15 amino acids. Germline V gives CDR1 SGHTA, CDR2 FQGNSA. V was clipped by 5 bases and J by 5 bases; unmatched bases: 11.

This clone turned up a few times. The rearrangement joins TRBV10-3 to TRBJ2-6, with D unresolved. CDR1 is ENHRY, CDR2 SYGVKD, per germline. The V end lost 3 bases, the J end lost 1 base, and 4 bases lay between the germline ends. This CDR3 is 14 amino acids long. The CDR3 nucleotides read TGTGCCATCAGTGACGGGTCTGGGGCCAACGTCCTGACTTTC. This encodes CAISDGSGANVLTF.

In nucleotides, the CDR3 is TGCAGCGTCTTACAGAATCCCAAAAACATTCAGTACTTC. It translates to CSVLQNPKNIQYF. The rearrangement uses TRBV29-1 and TRBJ2-4; the D is unclear. The germline V gene has CDR1 SQVTM and CDR2 ANQGSEA. The ends were cut back, 6 bases at V and 2 bases at J, with 11 bases in the middle. This CDR3 has 13 residues.

This clone was counted only a few times. This rearrangement joins TRBV7-6 to TRBJ2-7, with D possibly TRBD2 on 7 matching bases. The CDR3 contains 17 residues. From germline, CDR1 is SGHVS and CDR2 FNYEAQ. The ends were cut back, 1 base at V and 2 bases at J, with 18 bases in the middle. The chain's CDR3 is CASSLGGGAGVTYEQYF. The CDR3 DNA is TGTGCCAGCAGCTTAGGCGGGGGCGCGGGGGTGACCTACGAGCAGTACTTC.

This chain connects TRBV9 to TRBJ2-5, with 7 bases matching TRBD2. The CDR3 length is 13 residues. Germline CDR1 SGDLS, CDR2 YYNGEE. Germline trimming cut 3 bases from V and 6 bases from J; bases unmatched to any gene: 5. This CDR3 reads CASSEGGRKTQYF. The DNA for the CDR3 is TGTGCCAGCAGCGAGGGCGGGAGAAAGACCCAGTACTTC.

This chain connects TRBV10-3 to TRBJ1-1, with D possibly being TRBD1 (5 bases). The CDR3 length is 14 residues. Trimming removed 5 bases at V and 3 bases at J, with 13 bases between. Germline CDR1 ENHRY, CDR2 SYGVKD. DNA for the CDR3: TGTGCCATCAGTACACAGGACACGTACACTGAAGCTTTCTTT. Amino acids: CAISTQDTYTEAFF.

Worth noting for this clone: One end of the junction varies from germline; a read error may be responsible. The rearrangement uses TRBV2 and TRBJ2-7; 9 bases agree with TRBD1. CDR1 is SNHLY and CDR2 is FYNNEI in the germline V gene. CDR3 size: 12 residues. This CDR3 is CASSERTGVKTF. CDR3 in DNA: TGTGCCAGCAGCGAAAGGACAGGGGTGAAGACCTTC.

This sequence joins TRBV18 and TRBJ1-3, with D uncertain. The CDR3 length is 14 residues. Trimming left V 6 bases short and J 0 bases short, with 9 bases between. Looked up from germline, CDR1 is KGHSH and CDR2 is LQKENI. In nucleotides, the CDR3 is TGTGCCAGCTCTTTTCAGGACTCTGGAAACACCATATATTTT. Protein sequence: CASSFQDSGNTIYF.

The gene calls are TRBV5-5 and TRBJ2-1; D might be TRBD1 (5 bases). Germline lookup yields CDR1 SGHKS and CDR2 YYEKEE (reference sequence). The germline V and J ends were trimmed by 1 base and 6 bases, with 23 bases remaining between them. The CDR3 totals 18 residues. CDR3 DNA: TGTGCCAGCAGCTTGATTTTTAGTGGGGCTCATCTGGGCAATGAGCAGTTCTTC. Its protein product is CASSLIFSGAHLGNEQFF.

The CDR3 DNA reads TGTGCCAGCCGGCGGGCTTTGGGGGGGTTGAATGAGCAGTTCTTC. Protein product: CASRRALGGLNEQFF. V is TRBV3-1 (or the pseudogene TRBV3-2) and J is TRBJ2-1; TRBD2 aligns across 7 bases. CDR1 is LGHDT, CDR2 YNNKEL, per germline (reference sequence). CDR3 length equals 15 residues. J was trimmed by 7 bases and V by 8 bases; bases with no gene match: 14.

CDR3 in amino acids: CASSLNAGENSPLHF. The CDR3 DNA follows: TGCGCCAGCAGCTTGAATGCAGGGGAAAATTCACCCCTCCACTTT. The gene calls are TRBV5-1 and TRBJ1-6, with a possible D match to TRBD1 (6 bases). Per germline, CDR1 SGHRS and CDR2 YFSETQ. The CDR3 totals 15 residues. Trimming shortened V by 1 base and J by 7 bases, and 12 bases separated the two germline ends.

The gene calls are TRBV6-4 and TRBJ1-2, with TRBD1 matching 8 bases. V lost 0 bases and J lost 8; bases outside the gene matches: 5. Germline V gene sequence: CDR1 MRHNA, CDR2 SNTAGT. The length of the CDR3 is 14 residues. The CDR3, as DNA: TGTGCCAGCAGTGACTCAGGGACAGGAGAAGGCTACACCTTC. Its translation is CASSDSGTGEGYTF.

The rearrangement joins TRBV30 to TRBJ1-2; 9 nucleotides match TRBD1. J lost 5 bases, V lost 0 bases, and 4 bases had no gene match. Germline V gene lookup returns CDR1 GTSNPN and CDR2 SVGIG (reference sequence). The CDR3 runs 14 residues. The CDR3 DNA sequence: TGTGCCTGGAGTGTACCTGACAGGGGGTATGGCTACACCTTC. Amino acids: CAWSVPDRGYGYTF. Filled out from reference TRBV30 and TRBJ1-2, the complete variable domain reads SQTIHQWPATLVQPVGSPLSLECTVEGTSNPNLYWYRQAAGRGLQLLFYSVGIGQISSEVPQNLSASRPQDRQFILSSKKLLLSDSGFYLCAWSVPDRGYGYTFGSGTRLTVV.

The chain combines TRBV30 with TRBJ1-5; 8 nucleotides align to TRBD1. The CDR3 totals 14 residues. Germline V gene data show CDR1 as GTSNPN and CDR2 as SVGIG (reference sequence). V lost 4 bases, J lost 5 bases, and 7 bases stayed unmatched. CDR3 in DNA: TGTGCCTGGAACTTGGGACAGGAGGATCAGCCCCAGCATTTT. Amino acid sequence: CAWNLGQEDQPQHF.

This rearrangement joins TRBV19 to TRBJ1-1; the D gene is possibly TRBD1 (6 bases). Per the germline V gene, CDR1 is LNHDA and CDR2 is SQIVND (reference sequence). The germline V and J ends were trimmed by 6 bases and 5 bases, with 19 bases remaining between them. CDR3 length: 15 amino acids. DNA for the CDR3: TGTGCCAGTAGCAACCTATTTGGGGGCCGTACTGAAGCTTTCTTT. Encoded protein: CASSNLFGGRTEAFF. The entire variable domain, with the rest obtained from reference TRBV19 and TRBJ1-1, is as follows: DGGITQSPKYLFRKEGQNVTLSCEQNLNHDAMYWYRQDPGQGLRLIYYSQIVNDFQKGDIAEGYSVSREKKESFPLTVTSAQKNPTAFYLCASSNLFGGRTEAFFGQGTRLTVV.

The chain uses TRBV6-7 and TRBJ2-5; 11 bases align to TRBD1. TRBV6-7 is classed as an ORF, of uncertain function. The CDR3 is 15 residues long. V gave up 4 bases and J gave up 2 bases; unmatched junction bases: 3. The CDR3 DNA follows: TGTGCCAGCAGTTCCCGGGACAGGGGGCAAGAGACCCAGTACTTC. Translating it yields CASSSRDRGQETQYF.

This clone was recorded many times. Other nucleotide sequences in the sample specify the same CDR3. This sequence joins TRBV10-1 and TRBJ1-1; a weak D match, TRBD1 (6 bases). Trimming removed 6 bases at V and 2 bases at J, with 10 bases between. The CDR3 extends over 13 amino acids. In germline, CDR1 is WNHNN, CDR2 SYGVQD (reference sequence). The CDR3 DNA reads TGCGCCAGCAGCCTACAGGGAAACACTGAAGCTTTCTTT. It codes for CASSLQGNTEAFF.

The chain joins TRBV27 to TRBJ2-3; 7 bases map to TRBD2. The CDR3 is made up of 17 amino acids. Trimming cost V 6 bases and J 2 bases; bases outside gene matches: 14. Germline CDR1 MNHEY, CDR2 SMNVEV (reference sequence). In nucleotides, the CDR3 is TGTGCCAGCAGCCAACAGTCATGGGGGGGATTCACAGATACGCAGTATTTT. Its translation: CASSQQSWGGFTDTQYF.

The chain combines TRBV7-8 with TRBJ2-7, with D possibly being TRBD2 (6 bases). The CDR3 has 16 amino acids. The V gene lost 3 bases and the J gene lost 1 base, with 16 bases spanning the gap. CDR1 is SGHVS and CDR2 is FQNEAQ in the germline V gene. CDR3 sequence reads: CASSLGWGVQSYEQYF. CDR3 coding DNA: TGTGCCAGCAGCTTGGGTTGGGGGGTTCAATCCTACGAGCAGTACTTC.

The chain recombines TRBV18 with TRBJ2-7; 7 positions agree with TRBD1. The CDR3 contains 16 residues. With V trimmed by 6 bases and J by 5 bases, 16 bases remained unmatched. The germline gives CDR1 KGHSH, CDR2 LQKENI. CDR3 nucleotides: TGTGCCAGCTCCCTCGATACAGGGGCCACCACCCACGAGCAGTACTTC. Translation: CASSLDTGATTHEQYF.

The chain links TRBV28 to TRBJ2-3, with 7 bases identical to TRBD1. The J segment lost 8 bases and the V segment lost 6 bases, leaving 11 bases of the junction unmatched. The CDR3 loop spans 14 amino acids. Germline values: CDR1 MDHEN, CDR2 SYDVKM. CDR3 sequence reads: CASSIGQVRGTQYF. For the CDR3, the DNA is TGTGCCAGCAGCATCGGACAGGTTCGAGGTACGCAGTATTTT. Based on the CDR3 plus reference TRBV28 and TRBJ2-3, the full variable domain is DVKVTQSSRYLVKRTGEKVFLECVQDMDHENMFWYRQDPGLGLRLIYFSYDVKMKEKGDIPEGYSVSREKKERFSLILESASTNQTSMYLCASSIGQVRGTQYFGPGTRLTVL.

Only a few counts were recorded for this clone. The chain carries TRBV30 and TRBJ1-6; D gene ambiguous. The CDR3 runs 14 residues. Germline assignment: CDR1 GTSNPN and CDR2 SVGIG (reference sequence). V was pared by 7 bases and J by 5 bases, with 15 bases between. As DNA, the CDR3 is TGTGCCTTTGATCGTGGGGAGAATAATTCACCCCTCCACTTT. This sequence encodes CAFDRGENNSPLHF.